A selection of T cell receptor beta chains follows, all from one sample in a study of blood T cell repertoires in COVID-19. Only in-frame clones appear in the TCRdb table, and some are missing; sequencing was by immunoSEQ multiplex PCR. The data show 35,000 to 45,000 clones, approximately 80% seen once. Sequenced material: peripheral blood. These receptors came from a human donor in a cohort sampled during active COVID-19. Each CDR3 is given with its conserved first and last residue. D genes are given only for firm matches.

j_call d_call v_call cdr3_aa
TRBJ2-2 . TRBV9 CASSVQGGIGELFF
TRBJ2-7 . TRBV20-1 CSQLDSYEQYF
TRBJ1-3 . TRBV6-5 CASLSDSRNTIYF
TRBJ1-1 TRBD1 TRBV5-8 CASSLRQGDLGTEAFF
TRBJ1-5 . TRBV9 CASSVVGLRQPQHF
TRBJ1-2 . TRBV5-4 CASRMTVGGYTF
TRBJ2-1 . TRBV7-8 CASSLPGQINEQFF
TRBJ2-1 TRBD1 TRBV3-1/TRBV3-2 CASSQGTGAYNEQFF
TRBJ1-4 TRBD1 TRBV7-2 CASSFDRGREKLFF
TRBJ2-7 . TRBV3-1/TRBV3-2 CASSPRHSPYEQYF
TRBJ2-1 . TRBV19 CASSIRSRGSSYNEQFF
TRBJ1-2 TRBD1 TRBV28 CASRAGGAYGYTF
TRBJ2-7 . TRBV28 CASSLNRGGLREQYF
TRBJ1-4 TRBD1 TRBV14 CASSQGNRGPLGEKLFF
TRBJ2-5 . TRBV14 CASSQDRRTRGTQYF
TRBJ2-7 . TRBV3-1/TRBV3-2 CASSRGGQSYEQYF
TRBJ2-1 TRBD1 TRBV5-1 CASRLLPGQGYNEQFF
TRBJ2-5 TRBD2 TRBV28 CASGGRGGETQYF
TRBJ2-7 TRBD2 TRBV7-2 CASGLGAGGLYEQYF
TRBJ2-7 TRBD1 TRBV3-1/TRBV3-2 CASSWDRRYEQYF
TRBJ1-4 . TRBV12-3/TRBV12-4 CASRHRAGLFF
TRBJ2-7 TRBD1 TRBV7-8 CASSLEQGTAYEQYF
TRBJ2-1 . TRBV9 CASSPVSGEIRGNEQFF
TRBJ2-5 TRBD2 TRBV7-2 CASSNGGAGETQYF
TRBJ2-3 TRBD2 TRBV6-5 CASSQRGGQSDTQYF
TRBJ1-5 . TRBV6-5 CASSLQGDQPQHF
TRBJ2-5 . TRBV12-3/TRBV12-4 CASTRQGGETQYF
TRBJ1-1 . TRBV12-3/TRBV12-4 CASREEVSTFF
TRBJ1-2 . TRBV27 CASSLSNRGIRMGYTF
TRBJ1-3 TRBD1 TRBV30 CAGYRGGNTIYF
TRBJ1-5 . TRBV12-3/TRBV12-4 CASSRKFDQPQHF
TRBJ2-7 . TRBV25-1 CASSESGDRAYEQYF
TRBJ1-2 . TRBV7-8 CASSLGGQEGSYGYTF
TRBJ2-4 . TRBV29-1 CSVVDAGPHIQYF
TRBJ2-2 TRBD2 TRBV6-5 CASRRGETGELFF
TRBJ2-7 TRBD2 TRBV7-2 CASSFTGGALYEQYF
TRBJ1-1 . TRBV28 CASSRGTEVFF
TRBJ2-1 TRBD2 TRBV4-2 CASSQGAGGHYEQFF
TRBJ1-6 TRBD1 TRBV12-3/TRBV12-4 CASRQGHNSPLHF
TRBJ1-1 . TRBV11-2 CASSSGSSRDTEAFF
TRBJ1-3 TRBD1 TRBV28 CASSPGTAGNTIYF
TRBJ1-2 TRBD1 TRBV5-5 CASSLDRDGYTF
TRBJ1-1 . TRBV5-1 CASSLGSGGANTEAFF
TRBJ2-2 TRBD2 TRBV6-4 CASSDSERGGFGELFF
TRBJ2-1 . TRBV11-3 CASSLELDYNEQFF
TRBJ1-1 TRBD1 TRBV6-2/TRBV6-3 CASSVDRTAFF
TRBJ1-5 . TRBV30 CAWSLDRGNQPQHF